The next 2 T cell receptor beta chains were all read from a single sample in a study of shared clonotypes between healthy human individuals. The naive CD8 fraction comprised CD45RO-negative cells positively selected for CCR7 and excluded terminally differentiated effector memory CD45RA+ cells. Libraries were prepared by immunoSEQ multiplex PCR; TCRdb keeps only in-frame clonotypes and omits some of them. The data hold nearly 2 million clones, with just under 95% observed a single time. The sequenced sample consisted of naive CD8+ T cells sorted from blood. These receptors all stem from a man aged 18 to 30 in good health.

The chain carries TRBV19 and TRBJ2-7; D is undetermined. Trimming took 2 bases from V and 5 from J, leaving 7 bases between them. Germline-derived CDR1 and CDR2 are LNHDA and SQIVND (reference sequence). CDR3 size: 12 residues. The CDR3 sequence is CASSIRPDEQYF. The CDR3, as DNA: TGTGCCAGTAGTATAAGGCCAGACGAGCAGTACTTC.

Points on this clone: Other DNA sequences in this sample translate to the same CDR3. CDR3: CASSLGGNEQFF. The CDR3 region has the DNA TGTGCCAGCAGCTTGGGGGGGAATGAGCAGTTCTTC. This chain connects TRBV5-6 to TRBJ2-1; possibly TRBD1 or TRBD2 for D (5 bases each). Germline V CDR1 and CDR2: SGHDT, YYEEEE. Between the trimmed V and J ends, which lost 0 bases and 7 bases, there was a span of 5 bases. The CDR3 has 12 amino acids.